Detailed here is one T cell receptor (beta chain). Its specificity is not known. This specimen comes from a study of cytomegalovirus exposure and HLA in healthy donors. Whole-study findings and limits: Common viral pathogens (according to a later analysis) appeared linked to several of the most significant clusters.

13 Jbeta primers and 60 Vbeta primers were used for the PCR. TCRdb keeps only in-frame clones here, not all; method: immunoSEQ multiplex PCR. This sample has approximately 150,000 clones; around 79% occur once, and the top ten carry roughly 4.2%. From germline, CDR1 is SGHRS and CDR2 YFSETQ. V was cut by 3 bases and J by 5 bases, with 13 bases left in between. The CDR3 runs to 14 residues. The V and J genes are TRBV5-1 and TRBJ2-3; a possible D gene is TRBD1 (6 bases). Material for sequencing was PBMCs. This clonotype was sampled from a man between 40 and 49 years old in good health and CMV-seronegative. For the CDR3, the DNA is TGCGCCAGCAGCTACAGGGATGTTGGAGATACGCAGTATTTT. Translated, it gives CASSYRDVGDTQYF.